These 10 T cell receptor beta chains came from one sample sequenced in a study of CD8+ T cells in alopecia areata. The treatment denotes: oral pan-JAK inhibitor, 5-10 mg twice daily. Extracted from the samples, RNA was reverse transcribed into cDNA to serve as the sequencing template. Profiling relied on immunoSEQ multiplex PCR, and the TCRdb table lists in-frame clones only, not all of them. The sample lists 110,000 or so clones, 56% occurring once. The sample here was CD4+ T cells sorted from blood, taken at week 24, from a patient treated with tofacitinib. These receptors all stem from a human donor with alopecia areata.

The chain recombines TRBV6-5 with TRBJ2-3; D not certain. CDR1 is MNHEY, CDR2 SVGAGI, per germline. Trimming took off 7 bases at V and 4 bases at J, with 12 bases between the two ends. The CDR3 covers 13 residues. CDR3 coding DNA: TGTGCCAGCAAGGGTTCAACCCCAGATACGCAGTATTTT. This codes for CASKGSTPDTQYF.

The chain has TRBV20-1 and TRBJ1-2; no definite D call. Trimming took off 5 bases at V and 6 bases at J, with 7 bases between the two ends. This CDR3 contains 10 residues. Germline CDR1 reads DFQATT; CDR2 reads SNEGSKA (reference sequence). The CDR3: CSALGNGYTF. The DNA of the CDR3 is TGCAGTGCTTTAGGAAATGGCTACACCTTC.

The rearrangement joins TRBV29-1 to TRBJ1-2, with 7 bases fitting TRBD1. The J segment lost 5 bases and the V segment lost 4 bases, leaving 4 bases of the junction unmatched. Germline values: CDR1 SQVTM, CDR2 ANQGSEA. This CDR3 spans 12 amino acids. Here the CDR3 reads CSVGDSLYGYTF. CDR3 bases: TGCAGCGTTGGGGACAGCTTGTATGGCTACACCTTC.

The chain joins TRBV6-1 to TRBJ2-7; D gene uncertain. The ends were cut back, 1 base at V and 5 bases at J, with 12 bases in the middle. This CDR3 comprises 14 residues. Germline lookup yields CDR1 MNHNS and CDR2 SASEGT. CDR3 sequence reads: CASSEEPRTDEQYF. The CDR3 coding sequence is TGTGCCAGCAGTGAAGAACCGCGGACGGACGAGCAGTACTTC.

The V and J genes are TRBV7-2 and TRBJ2-1, with a possible D match to TRBD2 (6 bases). The germline V gene encodes CDR1 SGHTA and CDR2 FQGNSA. Between the trimmed V and J ends, which lost 4 bases and 9 bases, there was a span of 16 bases. The CDR3 is 14 amino acids. CDR3 bases: TGTGCCAGCAGCTCGTTATTTGCCGGGAGTGAGCAGTTCTTC. Translation: CASSSLFAGSEQFF.

This clone has a handful of counts. The V call is TRBV6-6, the J call TRBJ1-1; D is unclear. CDR1 and CDR2 (germline): MNHNY, SVGAGI (reference sequence). The CDR3 covers 15 residues. V lost 6 bases to trimming and J lost 8 bases, with 22 bases between them. The CDR3 DNA reads TGTGCCAGCAGGCCCACCGGGATCCCGGAAAGGGAAGCTTTCTTT. Protein product: CASRPTGIPEREAFF.

The rearrangement joins TRBV5-4 to TRBJ1-1; 10 bases are shared with TRBD1. The CDR3 contains 14 residues. From germline, CDR1 is SGHNT and CDR2 YYREEE (reference sequence). Trimming removed 4 bases from V and 5 bases from J; junction bases left unmatched: 5. As DNA, the CDR3 is TGTGCCAGCAGCGTGGGACAGGGGAGGACTGAAGCTTTCTTT. The encoded protein is CASSVGQGRTEAFF.

V usage is TRBV5-6 and J usage is TRBJ2-7; D is possibly TRBD2 (5 bases). Germline-derived CDR1 and CDR2 are SGHDT and YYEEEE. V gave up 1 base and J gave up 3 bases, with 14 bases separating them. This CDR3 has 15 amino acids. CDR3 sequence reads: CASSLLEVVRYEQYF. The CDR3 nucleotides are TGTGCCAGCAGCTTGTTGGAGGTGGTGCGCTACGAGCAGTACTTC.

This clone was counted only a few times. The chain employs TRBV4-1 and TRBJ1-2; D is undetermined. This CDR3 is 14 amino acids long. V was shortened by 0 bases and J by 4 bases, with 9 bases between the two germline ends. Germline-derived CDR1 and CDR2 are MGHRA and YSYEKL. In DNA, the CDR3 is TGCGCCAGCAGCCAAGATCAGAACGGCTATGGCTACACCTTC. As protein: CASSQDQNGYGYTF.

The chain joins TRBV7-2 to TRBJ2-3; the match to TRBD2 covers 8 bases. J gave up 6 bases and V 5 bases, and 7 bases lay outside the gene matches. CDR1 and CDR2 from the germline V gene are SGHTA and FQGNSA. This CDR3 has 14 amino acids. DNA for the CDR3: TGTGCCAGCAGCCAGGGACTAGATGCGGATACGCAGTATTTT. The encoded protein is CASSQGLDADTQYF.